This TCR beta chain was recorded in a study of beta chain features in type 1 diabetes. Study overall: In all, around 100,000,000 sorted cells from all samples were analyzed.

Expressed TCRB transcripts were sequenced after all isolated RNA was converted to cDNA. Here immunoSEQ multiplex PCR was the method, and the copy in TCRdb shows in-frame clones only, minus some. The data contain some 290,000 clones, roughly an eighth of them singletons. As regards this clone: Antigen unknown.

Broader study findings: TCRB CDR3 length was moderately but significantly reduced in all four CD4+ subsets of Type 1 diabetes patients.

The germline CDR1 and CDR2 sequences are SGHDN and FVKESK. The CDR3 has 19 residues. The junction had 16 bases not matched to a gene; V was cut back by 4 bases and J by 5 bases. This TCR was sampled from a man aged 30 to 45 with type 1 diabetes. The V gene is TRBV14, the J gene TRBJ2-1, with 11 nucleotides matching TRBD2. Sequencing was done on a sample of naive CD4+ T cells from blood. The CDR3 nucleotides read TGTGCCAGCAGCCGACTACTAGCGGGAGTCTTCCGTCAAAACAATGAGCAGTTCTTC. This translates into CASSRLLAGVFRQNNEQFF.